These 2 T cell receptor beta chains share one sample of origin, sequenced in a study of cytomegalovirus exposure and HLA in healthy donors (dated by TCRdb to between 2016 and 2019). The library relied on the immunoSEQ multiplex PCR assay. TCRdb provides this immuneACCESS table in a form limited to in-frame rearrangements. Some clones are lacking; in checked studies, under half of them reflect an unresolved V gene, and why the rest are absent is not known. The sample includes under 200,000 clones, with around 92% observed a single time. The top ten clonotypes cover about a tenth of the sample. Sequenced material: PBMCs. The receptor set was obtained from a woman younger than 35 in good health and CMV-seropositive.

The chain links TRBV7-9 to TRBJ2-3, with 7 bases matching TRBD2. The CDR3 is made up of 15 amino acids. The germline V gene has CDR1 SEHNR and CDR2 FQNEAQ (reference sequence). After removal of 3 bases from V and 2 bases from J, the junction contained 5 bases not matched to a gene. In DNA, the CDR3 is TGTGCCAGCAGCTTCGGGCTAGCGGCCACAGATACGCAGTATTTT. It translates to CASSFGLAATDTQYF.

V and J are TRBV29-1 and TRBJ2-3, with 8 bases lining up with TRBD1. The CDR3 length is 14 residues. Per the germline V gene, CDR1 is SQVTM and CDR2 is ANQGSEA. Trimming cost V 6 bases and J 5 bases; bases outside gene matches: 10. In nucleotides, the CDR3 is TGCAGCGTGGCCGGGACAGGTCCCATAGATACGCAGTATTTT. Translation gives CSVAGTGPIDTQYF.